The TCR beta chain under discussion was sequenced for a study of human T cells and chemical hapten exposure. Overall study context: From small differences in pooled library volume came most of the variation in per-sample TCR yields.

TCRdb re-analysed the RACE reads in MiXCR, keeping a single row per CDR3 protein. The repertoire holds tens of thousands of distinct CDR3 sequences, around 10% seen once, with roughly 1.4% in the top ten. Time point of the sample: patch test 3, about 24 weeks after DPC sensitization. As to treatment: therapeutic diphenylcyclopropenone sensitization with weekly scalp DPC. Study-wide results and caveats: Expanded TCRs formed significantly more large CDR3 similarity clusters than controls. TCRs exceeding a frequency of 1 in 1000 stayed unchanged under DPC sensitization.

In its sample, this clonotype was seen many times. Its target is not known. This CDR3 contains 18 residues. V trimming: 0 bases; J trimming: 5 bases; junction bases outside the gene matches: 10. Per the germline V gene, CDR1 is MNHEY and CDR2 is SVGEGT. Sequenced here: whole blood, sampled in connection with sensitization to the hapten diphenylcyclopropenone (DPC). This TCR came from a woman aged 50 to 60 with alopecia areata. Some clones in this sample may be carry-over from other donors' samples. The gene calls are TRBV6-2 or TRBV6-3 and TRBJ2-7; 13 bases align to TRBD2. The CDR3 sequence: CASSYSVTSGGTKDEQYF. CDR3 DNA sequence: TGTGCCAGCAGTTACTCTGTGACTAGCGGGGGGACTAAGGACGAGCAGTACTTC.